Sequencing of this T cell receptor (beta chain) was carried out in a study of blood T cell repertoires in COVID-19. Study information: COVID-19 samples from acute and convalescent phases originated in the United States, Italy and Spain. T cells, B-cell-depleted T cells, or PBMCs supplied cDNA or gDNA.

Methods used by the authors: How many nucleated cells were present was estimated from reference gene primer amplification. TCRdb keeps only in-frame clones here, not all; method: immunoSEQ multiplex PCR. The V and J calls and the clone size are those of that table, but D and trimming were determined from the DNA. This sample has 250,000 to 300,000 clones, with about 86% found just once. As for this clone: This CDR3 is also generated by other DNA sequences in the sample.

Per the germline V gene, CDR1 is GTSNPN and CDR2 is SVGIG (reference sequence). Deletions cut 3 bases from V and 1 base from J, with 12 bases between. This CDR3 has 14 residues. The TCR comes from a man older than 75 with acute or convalescent COVID-19. The chain is built from TRBV30 and TRBJ1-1, with TRBD1 as a possible D gene (6 bases). The sample was peripheral blood. The CDR3 protein is CAWSRNRANTEAFF. The CDR3 nucleotides read TGTGCCTGGAGCAGAAACAGGGCGAACACTGAAGCTTTCTTT.